This T cell receptor beta chain was recorded in a study of glioma-infiltrating T cells after dendritic cell vaccination. Study at large: Autologous tumor lysate was loaded overnight onto monocyte-derived dendritic cells grown approximately 7 days with IL-4 and GM-CSF.

The germline gives CDR1 MNHEY, CDR2 SVGAGI. This CDR3 is 16 amino acids long. With 0 bases clipped from V and 5 bases from J, the junction kept 8 bases outside the gene matches. PBMC sampling occurred before vaccination, two weeks after the third dose, and at progression. Input was 1.5 to 2.5 ug genomic DNA, or all available if less. Assay: immunoSEQ multiplex PCR; the TCRdb copy retains only in-frame clones and omits some. Of approximately 67,000 clones in the sample, around 81% were seen once. The chain employs TRBV6-5 and TRBJ2-5; 8 bases agree with TRBD2. The source material was blood, sampled before dendritic cell vaccination. The sequence was collected from a human donor with glioblastoma. The CDR3 nucleotides are TGTGCCAGCAGTTACTCGGGACTAGAGTCAGGGGAGACCCAGTACTTC. It specifies CASSYSGLESGETQYF.